Listed below are T cell receptor beta chains from one sample, sequenced in a study of CD4 T cells in relation to SARS-CoV-2 and coronaviruses. TCRdb's table, derived via immunoSEQ multiplex PCR, lists solely in-frame clones and lacks some. The table has 35,000 or so clones, approximately 80% seen once. The antigens these receptors bind are not known. The specimen sequenced was naive CD4+ T cells from PBMCs, cultured in vitro. Receptors originate from an adult with COVID-19. Both conserved end residues are part of each CDR3. The D gene is left open where the match is weak. Clone size is not always given. Where it is, it says once, few, many or a class for expanded clones.

size	V	D	J	CDR3	DNA
NA	TRBV6-2/TRBV6-3	NA	TRBJ2-7	CASSSPTGADYEQYF	TGTGCCAGCAGTTCGCCGACAGGTGCAGACTACGAGCAGTACTTC
NA	TRBV4-1	NA	TRBJ2-5	CASSQGYSVQETQYF	TGCGCCAGCAGCCAGGGGTATAGTGTGCAAGAGACCCAGTACTTC
NA	TRBV7-9	NA	TRBJ1-6	CASSLETDNSPLHF	TGTGCCAGCAGCTTAGAAACGGATAATTCACCCCTCCACTTT
NA	TRBV3-1/TRBV3-2	NA	TRBJ2-5	CASSQAPGSETQYF	TGTGCCAGCAGCCAAGCTCCGGGGTCGGAGACCCAGTACTTC
NA	TRBV2	NA	TRBJ2-1	CASSGGRVGHEQFF	TGTGCCAGCAGTGGCGGCAGGGTAGGTCATGAGCAGTTCTTC
NA	TRBV11-2	NA	TRBJ2-1	CASSFRGLRPGKDEQFF	TGTGCCAGCAGCTTCCGCGGATTGAGGCCAGGGAAGGATGAGCAGTTCTTC
NA	TRBV27	NA	TRBJ2-3	CASSLAGTSTDTQYF	TGTGCCAGCAGTCTGGCGGGTACTAGCACAGATACGCAGTATTTT
NA	TRBV6-5	NA	TRBJ2-7	CASSSIGLDLEQYF	TGTGCCAGCAGTTCCATAGGACTGGACCTTGAGCAGTACTTC
NA	TRBV27	NA	TRBJ2-5	CASSLKGPAEALETQYF	TGTGCCAGCAGTTTAAAGGGTCCCGCCGAGGCTTTAGAGACCCAGTACTTC
NA	TRBV28	NA	TRBJ1-2	CASSFQGIYGYTF	TGTGCCAGCAGTTTTCAGGGAATCTATGGCTACACCTTC
NA	TRBV3-1/TRBV3-2	NA	TRBJ2-7	CASRYPGRNEQYF	TGTGCCAGCAGGTACCCGGGGCGGAACGAGCAGTACTTC
once	TRBV4-2	NA	TRBJ2-2	CASSQWGQPNPGELFF	TGTGCCAGCAGCCAGTGGGGGCAGCCTAACCCCGGGGAGCTGTTTTTT
NA	TRBV4-1	TRBD1	TRBJ2-4	CASSQLQGVKNIQYF	TGCGCCAGCAGCCAACTCCAGGGGGTCAAAAACATTCAGTACTTC
NA	TRBV5-1	TRBD1	TRBJ2-2	CASSTGTGYSTGELFF	TGCGCCAGCAGCACCGGGACAGGGTATTCCACCGGGGAGCTGTTTTTT
few	TRBV7-9	TRBD1	TRBJ2-1	CASRPYRGVYNEQFF	TGTGCCAGCAGACCCTACAGGGGGGTCTACAATGAGCAGTTCTTC
NA	TRBV11-2	NA	TRBJ2-7	CASSLDSGISYEQYF	TGTGCCAGCAGCTTAGATTCAGGGATCTCCTACGAGCAGTACTTC
once	TRBV28	TRBD2	TRBJ2-7	CASSFPLTSGGYEQYF	TGTGCCAGCAGTTTCCCACTGACTAGCGGGGGCTACGAGCAGTACTTC
NA	TRBV6-4	NA	TRBJ2-3	CASRVYAGSDTQYF	TGTGCCAGCAGAGTTTATGCGGGCTCCGATACGCAGTATTTT
NA	TRBV6-6	NA	TRBJ2-7	CASSRSSPSSLFEQYF	TGTGCCAGCAGTCGATCTAGCCCAAGCAGCCTTTTCGAGCAGTACTTC
NA	TRBV10-2	TRBD2	TRBJ2-7	CASKGVDSGIYEQYF	TGCGCCAGTAAAGGGGTGGATAGCGGGATTTACGAGCAGTACTTC
NA	TRBV19	NA	TRBJ2-1	CASSPPKDEQFF	TGTGCCAGTAGTCCCCCGAAGGATGAGCAGTTCTTC
NA	TRBV2	NA	TRBJ1-5	CASSDLTGNQPQHF	TGTGCCAGCAGCGACCTTACAGGGAATCAGCCCCAGCATTTT
NA	TRBV12-5	TRBD2	TRBJ2-5	CASGPSGSETQYF	TGTGCTAGTGGTCCTAGCGGGAGTGAGACCCAGTACTTC
NA	TRBV6-6	TRBD2	TRBJ2-7	CASKGTSGRLTGEQYF	TGTGCCAGCAAGGGGACTAGCGGGAGACTGACGGGGGAGCAGTACTTC
few	TRBV28	NA	TRBJ2-2	CASSTLRELFF	TGTGCCAGCAGTACCCTCAGGGAGCTGTTTTTT
NA	TRBV9	NA	TRBJ2-2	CASSVGQSNTGELFF	TGTGCCAGCAGCGTAGGACAGTCAAACACCGGGGAGCTGTTTTTT
NA	TRBV15	NA	TRBJ2-5	CATSQGRETQYF	TGTGCCACCTCACAGGGGAGGGAGACCCAGTACTTC
NA	TRBV18	TRBD1	TRBJ1-3	CASSPSHRGLVGGNTIYF	TGTGCCAGCTCACCCAGCCACAGGGGGCTGGTTGGTGGAAACACCATATATTTT
NA	TRBV9	NA	TRBJ2-2	CASSVEGHPNTGELFF	TGTGCCAGCAGCGTAGAAGGCCACCCGAACACCGGGGAGCTGTTTTTT
NA	TRBV6-6	NA	TRBJ2-1	CASSYSPNFAYNEQFF	TGTGCCAGCAGTTACTCCCCTAATTTCGCCTACAATGAGCAGTTCTTC
NA	TRBV6-5	NA	TRBJ2-5	CASRNQNQETQYF	TGTGCCAGCAGGAACCAAAATCAAGAGACCCAGTACTTC
NA	TRBV10-3	TRBD1	TRBJ1-4	CATGQGTTNEKLFF	TGTGCCACAGGACAGGGTACAACTAATGAAAAACTGTTTTTT
NA	TRBV6-6	TRBD1	TRBJ1-5	CASTTGPQPQHF	TGTGCCAGCACGACAGGGCCTCAGCCCCAGCATTTT
NA	TRBV6-6	NA	TRBJ2-3	CASRLTGTQPSDTQYF	TGTGCCAGCAGACTGACCGGGACACAACCTTCAGATACGCAGTATTTT
NA	TRBV5-1	NA	TRBJ1-1	CASRSWAGNTEAFF	TGCGCCAGCAGATCGTGGGCAGGGAACACTGAAGCTTTCTTT
NA	TRBV2	TRBD2	TRBJ2-1	CASSERTTASGEQFF	TGTGCCAGCAGTGAACGAACCACGGCTAGCGGTGAGCAGTTCTTC
NA	TRBV7-9	NA	TRBJ2-7	CASSLTESYEQYF	TGTGCCAGCAGCTTGACAGAGTCCTACGAGCAGTACTTC
few	TRBV30	NA	TRBJ1-4	CAWSRGNRPEKLFF	TGTGCCTGGAGTAGGGGAAATCGGCCAGAAAAACTGTTTTTT